Below, 29 T cell receptor beta chains from the same sample are listed, as sequenced in a study of human T cells and chemical hapten exposure. Described time point: patch test 3, about 24 weeks after DPC sensitization. Sample treatment: therapeutic diphenylcyclopropenone sensitization with weekly scalp DPC. TCRdb reprocessed the RACE reads with MiXCR, giving one entry per CDR3 protein. The sample records about 200,000 distinct CDR3 sequences, approximately 26% being singletons. The sample here was whole blood, taken in connection with sensitization to the hapten diphenylcyclopropenone (DPC). Source of these receptors: a woman in her thirties or forties with alopecia areata. Some clones in this sample may be carry-over from other donors' samples.

The table lists this clonotype with many counts. This sequence joins TRBV29-1 and TRBJ2-5, with 14 bases that match TRBD2. The CDR3 covers 14 residues. V was clipped by 6 bases and J by 5 bases; unmatched bases: 5. Germline CDR1 is SQVTM and CDR2 is ANQGSEA. In DNA form, the CDR3 reads TGCAGCGTCCGACTAGCGGGAGGGGTGGAGACCCAGTACTTC. It translates to CSVRLAGGVETQYF.

This clonotype has only a few counts. The genes are TRBV20-1 and TRBJ1-2; a possible D gene is TRBD1 (6 bases). The germline CDR1 and CDR2 sequences are DFQATT and SNEGSKA (reference sequence). V lost 0 bases and J lost 5, with 16 bases in between. The CDR3 is 15 amino acids. The CDR3 loop reads CSARDVRGGGYGYTF. The CDR3 DNA reads as TGCAGTGCTAGAGATGTGAGAGGGGGTGGATATGGCTACACCTTC.

V is TRBV27 and J is TRBJ2-2; 11 nucleotides align to TRBD1. CDR1 MNHEY and CDR2 SMNVEV come from the germline V gene (reference sequence). V was pared by 4 bases and J by 6 bases, with 4 bases of the junction left unmatched. This CDR3 comprises 15 residues. In DNA form, the CDR3 reads TGTGCCAGCAGTTGGGGACAGGGGGTCTCCGGGGAGCTGTTTTTT. Protein: CASSWGQGVSGELFF.

V is TRBV4-2 and J is TRBJ2-3; D gene ambiguous. Trimming shortened V by 1 base and J by 3 bases, and 5 bases separated the two germline ends. The germline CDR1 and CDR2 sequences are LGHNA and YNFKEQ. The CDR3 has 13 amino acids. CDR3 region: CASSQVGTDTQYF. The CDR3 DNA sequence: TGTGCCAGCAGCCAAGTAGGGACAGATACGCAGTATTTT.

The genes are TRBV20-1 and TRBJ2-4, with 10 bases that match TRBD2. V lost 6 bases and J lost 4; bases outside the gene matches: 6. CDR1 and CDR2 from the germline V gene are DFQATT and SNEGSKA (reference sequence). This CDR3 is 14 amino acids long. CDR3 in amino acids: CSADSGRLKNIQYF. DNA for the CDR3: TGCAGTGCGGATAGCGGGAGGCTTAAAAACATTCAGTACTTC.

CDR3 protein: CASSQGGAGSQPQHF. CDR3 coding DNA: TGTGCCAGCAGCCAAGGAGGCGCAGGGAGCCAGCCCCAGCATTTT. J is TRBJ1-5 and V is TRBV4-2; D perhaps matches TRBD1 (5 bases). Trimming cost V 1 base and J 7 bases, with 14 bases left between them. Looked up from germline, CDR1 is LGHNA and CDR2 is YNFKEQ. The CDR3 runs to 15 residues.

This chain connects TRBV10-3 to TRBJ2-1; 11 bases fit TRBD2. Looked up from germline, CDR1 is ENHRY and CDR2 is SYGVKD. The length of the CDR3 is 18 residues. V gave up 6 bases and J gave up 0 bases; unmatched junction bases: 10. The CDR3 sequence: CAIRGLAEGDSSYNEQFF. The DNA for the CDR3 is TGTGCCATCAGGGGACTAGCGGAGGGGGATAGCTCCTACAATGAGCAGTTCTTC.

In this sample, this clonotype turned up a few times. The chain links TRBV7-6 to TRBJ1-1, with D uncertain. The germline V gene encodes CDR1 SGHVS and CDR2 FNYEAQ. This CDR3 has 13 amino acids. The V and J ends lost 6 bases and 1 base respectively, with 9 bases between them. The CDR3 is CASSSQWNTEAFF. The CDR3 DNA follows: TGTGCCAGCAGTTCTCAGTGGAACACTGAAGCTTTCTTT.

This clonotype occurred a few times. The chain links TRBV7-8 to TRBJ1-6; 9 nucleotides line up with TRBD1. With V trimmed by 3 bases and J by 10 bases, 4 bases remained unmatched. There are 14 residues in the CDR3. CDR1 SGHVS and CDR2 FQNEAQ come from the germline V gene. CDR3 coding DNA: TGTGCCAGCAGCTTTGGACAGGGGAGCTCACCCCTCCACTTT. Translated: CASSFGQGSSPLHF.

The rearrangement uses TRBV29-1 and TRBJ2-1; D unresolved. The CDR3 covers 13 residues. V gave up 1 base and J gave up 3 bases, with 7 bases separating them. Germline V gene sequence: CDR1 SQVTM, CDR2 ANQGSEA. In nucleotides, the CDR3 is TGCAGCGTTGAAGTGACATACTACAATGAGCAGTTCTTC. This sequence encodes CSVEVTYYNEQFF.

This chain connects TRBV20-1 to TRBJ2-7; D is uncertain. The CDR3 consists of 11 residues. Germline loops: CDR1 DFQATT, CDR2 SNEGSKA (reference sequence). Deletions cut 1 base from V and 4 bases from J, with 5 bases between. The CDR3 DNA is TGCAGTGCTAGAGGTCCTTACGAGCAGTACTTC. Its protein product is CSARGPYEQYF.

This clonotype occurred a few times. This chain links TRBV24-1 with TRBJ2-7; perhaps TRBD2 as D (6 bases). This CDR3 spans 12 amino acids. V was shortened by 2 bases and J by 7 bases, with 8 bases between the two germline ends. Per germline, CDR1 KGHDR and CDR2 SFDVKD. CDR3 sequence: CATSDSGGEQYF. The CDR3 nucleotides are TGTGCCACCAGTGATTCCGGGGGTGAGCAGTACTTC.

V usage is TRBV28 and J usage is TRBJ2-7; the D gene could be TRBD1 or TRBD2 (5 bases each). The germline CDR1 and CDR2 sequences are MDHEN and SYDVKM. The CDR3 runs 13 residues. The V and J ends lost 5 bases and 2 bases respectively, with 10 bases between them. CDR3 region: CASSGDGPYEQYF. As DNA, the CDR3 is TGTGCCAGCAGTGGGGACGGACCCTACGAGCAGTACTTC.

The genes are TRBV12-3 or TRBV12-4 and TRBJ2-1, with D tentatively TRBD1 or TRBD2 (6 bases each). V gave up 6 bases and J gave up 6 bases, with 15 bases separating them. The CDR3 runs 14 residues. In DNA form, the CDR3 reads TGTGCCAGCAGCCTTAGCGGAGGGGGCAATGAGCAGTTCTTC. Protein sequence: CASSLSGGGNEQFF.

The chain uses TRBV6-5 and TRBJ1-2, with a possible D match to TRBD1 (6 bases). V was shortened by 4 bases and J by 5 bases, with 11 bases between the two germline ends. This CDR3 contains 13 residues. Germline CDR1 and CDR2: MNHEY and SVGAGI. CDR3 protein: CASSLRQAYGYTF. The DNA for the CDR3 is TGTGCCAGCAGTTTACGACAGGCATATGGCTACACCTTC.

The chain uses TRBV6-6 and TRBJ2-3; TRBD2 aligns across 9 bases. The CDR3 spans 14 residues. The germline CDR1 and CDR2 sequences are MNHNY and SVGAGI (reference sequence). J gave up 3 bases and V 7 bases, and 5 bases lay outside the gene matches. The CDR3 nucleotides read TGTGCCAGCATGGCGGGAGGGCTTACAGATACGCAGTATTTT. Residues: CASMAGGLTDTQYF.

This clonotype has just a few counts. The chain recombines TRBV9 with TRBJ2-3, with TRBD2 as a possible D gene (5 bases). Germline V gene sequence: CDR1 SGDLS, CDR2 YYNGEE. V lost 0 bases and J lost 2, with 16 bases in between. There are 17 residues in the CDR3. The CDR3 reads CASSVGGSGGNTDTQYF. CDR3 bases: TGTGCCAGCAGCGTAGGAGGGTCCGGCGGAAACACAGATACGCAGTATTTT.

The chain carries TRBV29-1 and TRBJ2-7, with no clear D. The CDR3 contains 12 residues. V lost 4 bases to trimming and J lost 2 bases, with 9 bases between them. The germline CDR1 and CDR2 sequences are SQVTM and ANQGSEA. In DNA form, the CDR3 reads TGCAGCGTTGCCGTAACAGCCTACGAGCAGTACTTC. This sequence encodes CSVAVTAYEQYF.

This clonotype was counted many times. The rearrangement joins TRBV6-1 to TRBJ1-5; D possibly corresponds to TRBD1 (6 bases). The CDR3 extends over 13 amino acids. Trimming shortened V by 4 bases and J by 7 bases, and 11 bases separated the two germline ends. Per germline, CDR1 MNHNS and CDR2 SASEGT. The CDR3 spells CASSVQGRQPQHF. CDR3 in DNA: TGTGCCAGCAGTGTACAGGGAAGGCAGCCCCAGCATTTT.

The J gene is TRBJ2-5, the V gene TRBV24-1; TRBD1 might be the D (5 bases). Germline-derived CDR1 and CDR2 are KGHDR and SFDVKD. The V end was cut by 2 bases, the J end by 4 bases, with 7 bases between. The CDR3 sequence is 13 residues long. The CDR3 coding sequence is TGTGCCACCAGTGATTCCAGGGTAGAGACCCAGTACTTC. Translated: CATSDSRVETQYF.

The rearrangement joins TRBV6-5 to TRBJ2-7, with D perhaps TRBD1 (7 bases). CDR1 is MNHEY, CDR2 SVGAGI, per germline. This CDR3 has 14 residues. The germline V and J ends were trimmed by 3 bases and 6 bases, with 15 bases remaining between them. CDR3 protein: CASSYGRRGLEQYF. CDR3 bases: TGTGCCAGCAGTTATGGTCGGAGGGGGCTCGAGCAGTACTTC.

The chain combines TRBV12-3 or TRBV12-4 with TRBJ1-5; D gene ambiguous. CDR3 size: 15 residues. Between the trimmed V and J ends, which lost 1 base and 4 bases, there was a span of 11 bases. Written as DNA, the CDR3 is TGTGCCAGCAGTTTAGGACACTCTGCTAATCAGCCCCAGCATTTT. It specifies CASSLGHSANQPQHF.

Only a few counts were recorded for this clonotype. The genes are TRBV7-9 and TRBJ2-3; 7 nucleotides align to TRBD2. The V segment lost 5 bases and the J segment 2 bases; nucleotides outside the gene matches: 7. The germline gives CDR1 SEHNR, CDR2 FQNEAQ (reference sequence). The CDR3 has 15 residues. CDR3 loop: CASSPEAGITDTQYF. CDR3 DNA sequence: TGTGCCAGCAGCCCCGAAGCGGGAATCACAGATACGCAGTATTTT.

The chain couples TRBV7-2 to TRBJ2-7; 13 bases are shared with TRBD2. The ends lost 5 bases at V and 5 bases at J; junction bases unmatched: 9. CDR1 and CDR2 from the germline V gene are SGHTA and FQGNSA. The CDR3 spans 16 residues. CDR3 sequence: CASSPLGLAGVNEQYF. CDR3 in DNA: TGTGCCAGCAGCCCGCTAGGACTAGCGGGAGTCAACGAGCAGTACTTC. The full variable domain, completed using reference TRBV7-2 and TRBJ2-7, is GAGVSQSPSNKVTEKGKDVELRCDPISGHTALYWYRQSLGQGLEFLIYFQGNSAPDKSGLPSDRFSAERTGGSVSTLTIQRTQQEDSAVYLCASSPLGLAGVNEQYFGPGTRLTVT.

This clonotype was found a few times. The rearrangement joins TRBV7-2 to TRBJ2-3; 8 bases match TRBD2. The germline CDR1 and CDR2 sequences are SGHTA and FQGNSA. The CDR3 has 16 amino acids. J lost 4 bases, V lost 5 bases, and 11 bases had no gene match. The CDR3 DNA is TGTGCCAGCAGCCGCGGGGGGAAAGGGAGAGCAGATACGCAGTATTTT. Its translation is CASSRGGKGRADTQYF.

There are a few counts of this clonotype. The chain recombines TRBV6-2 or TRBV6-3 with TRBJ2-7; maybe TRBD1 (5 bases). The germline V gene encodes CDR1 MNHEY and CDR2 SVGEGT. The CDR3 contains 11 residues. V shed 6 bases and J shed 9 bases, with 12 bases lying between them. CDR3 residues: CASRTQGWQYF. DNA of the CDR3: TGTGCCAGCAGAACCCAGGGATGGCAGTACTTC.

This clonotype turned up a few times. The chain recombines TRBV29-1 with TRBJ2-1; TRBD2 aligns across 12 bases. The trim removed 2 bases at V and 9 bases at J, leaving 11 bases unmatched. Germline CDR1 reads SQVTM; CDR2 reads ANQGSEA. The CDR3 has 16 residues. As DNA, the CDR3 is TGCAGCGTTGAAAAGAGACTAGCGGGAGACGGAGGTGAGCAGTTCTTC. Translating gives CSVEKRLAGDGGEQFF.

This clonotype has just a few counts. The chain joins TRBV4-3 to TRBJ2-1; 9 nucleotides align to TRBD2. The CDR3 loop spans 19 amino acids. The V segment lost 2 bases and the J segment 3 bases; nucleotides outside the gene matches: 14. CDR1 is LGHNA, CDR2 YSLEER, per germline. The CDR3 protein is CASSQTFWRLAENYNEQFF. The CDR3 region has the DNA TGCGCCAGCAGCCAAACCTTCTGGAGACTAGCGGAAAACTACAATGAGCAGTTCTTC.

This chain joins TRBV10-3 and TRBJ2-7; TRBD2 might be the D (6 bases). V was shortened by 4 bases and J by 7 bases, with 14 bases between the two germline ends. CDR1 and CDR2 (germline): ENHRY, SYGVKD. The CDR3 contains 13 residues. Here the CDR3 DNA reads TGTGCCATCAGTGCAAGCGGACTACGGGAGCAGTACTTC. This translates into CAISASGLREQYF.